This TCR beta chain was captured in a study of CXCR3-negative and CXCR3-positive naive CD8 T cells. Findings and caveats of the study: Fresh PBMCs went into most assays, and CXCR3 expression partly declined after cryopreservation. TCR strength was inferred from TRB CDR3 properties, while surface CD5 was comparable between naive subsets.

The authors gated naive CD8+ T cells as CD45RO-CCR7+CD27+CD95-. Details on this clonotype: Its specificity is unknown.

UMI-tagged TRB cDNA libraries were built via 5' RACE. TCRdb re-analyzed the 5' RACE reads; it lists each CDR3 protein once, without DNA. The sample is made up of approximately 88,000 distinct CDR3 sequences, and the top ten hold over 1.5% of it. The CDR3 has 16 residues. Germline V CDR1 and CDR2: SGHNT, YENEEA. This receptor was identified in a human donor in good health. Some clones in this sample may be carry-over from other donors' samples. V and J are TRBV11-3 and TRBJ2-3; TCRdb designates TRBD1, a call that cannot be tested without DNA. The source material was naive CXCR3- CD8+ T cells from blood. Stated subset: CD45RO-CCR7+CD27+CD95- naive CD8+ T cells lacking CXCR3 (TNR3-). The CDR3 here is CASSSRSGQSADTQYF.